These 12 T cell receptor beta chains share one sample of origin, sequenced in a study of cytomegalovirus exposure and HLA in healthy donors. The PCR employed 60 Vbeta primers together with 13 Jbeta primers. This table comes from immunoSEQ multiplex PCR, and its TCRdb copy is limited to in-frame clones, with some not included. The sample gives about 260,000 clones, almost 85% of which show up once; 2% is in the top ten. The sample consisted of PBMCs. These receptor sequences come from a woman aged 40 to 50 in good health and CMV-seropositive.

The chain joins TRBV29-1 to TRBJ2-7; 8 nucleotides align to TRBD1. J lost 2 bases, V lost 1 base, and 7 bases had no gene match. Looked up from germline, CDR1 is SQVTM and CDR2 is ANQGSEA. The CDR3 length is 15 residues. DNA for the CDR3: TGCAGCGTTGAAGTTGGACAGGGACCGACCTACGAGCAGTACTTC. Amino acid sequence: CSVEVGQGPTYEQYF.

A word on this clone: This specimen includes other DNA sequences encoding the same CDR3. The gene calls are TRBV5-4 and TRBJ2-7; 10 bases are shared with TRBD2. The V segment lost 0 bases and the J segment 2 bases; nucleotides outside the gene matches: 2. The germline CDR1 and CDR2 sequences are SGHNT and YYREEE (reference sequence). The CDR3 is made up of 15 amino acids. The CDR3 DNA is TGTGCCAGCAGCTTGGACAGCGGGAGGGCCTACGAGCAGTACTTC. It yields the protein CASSLDSGRAYEQYF.

V is TRBV15 and J is TRBJ2-2; TRBD2 agrees at 8 bases. Unmatched junction bases numbered 3, after V lost 0 bases and J lost 6 bases. The CDR3 is 15 amino acids. Germline-derived CDR1 and CDR2 are LNHNV and YYDKDF (reference sequence). The CDR3 DNA follows: TGTGCCACCAGCAGAGATCGGGGGGGGGCCGGGGAGCTGTTTTTT. Translation gives CATSRDRGGAGELFF.

The chain joins TRBV19 to TRBJ1-3; possible D gene TRBD1, 5 bases. Germline-derived CDR1 and CDR2 are LNHDA and SQIVND (reference sequence). Trimming cost V 4 bases and J 8 bases, with 15 bases left between them. CDR3 length equals 14 residues. CDR3 protein: CASSTSRVRDTIYF. The CDR3 region has the DNA TGTGCCAGTAGTACTTCCAGGGTTCGGGACACCATATATTTT.

The gene calls are TRBV7-2 and TRBJ1-2, with D perhaps TRBD1 (5 bases). The V gene's germline CDR1 is SGHTA and CDR2 FQGNSA. CDR3 length: 14 amino acids. V lost 1 base, J lost 4 bases, and 10 bases lay in between. The CDR3 reads CASSLDRRSYGYTF. In DNA, the CDR3 is TGTGCCAGCAGCTTAGACAGGCGCAGCTATGGCTACACCTTC.

This clone was counted once. The chain is built from TRBV27 and TRBJ1-2; the D gene is possibly TRBD1 (5 bases). The CDR3 totals 13 residues. The germline gives CDR1 MNHEY, CDR2 SMNVEV (reference sequence). V lost 5 bases and J lost 1, with 8 bases in between. The CDR3 coding sequence is TGTGCCAGCAGTCGACAGATTAACTATGGCTACACCTTC. Encoded protein: CASSRQINYGYTF.

The genes are TRBV7-2 and TRBJ1-1; D gene unclear. This CDR3 is built from 13 residues. V lost 1 base and J lost 4, with 7 bases in between. Germline CDR1 reads SGHTA; CDR2 reads FQGNSA. The CDR3 region is CASSLGMSTEAFF. The CDR3 nucleotides read TGTGCCAGCAGCTTAGGAATGAGCACTGAAGCTTTCTTT.

Remarks on this clone: Other DNA sequences within the sample encode an identical CDR3. The CDR3 here is CASSPTDSNQPQHF. The CDR3 DNA reads TGTGCCAGCTCACCGACAGATAGCAATCAGCCCCAGCATTTT. The chain has TRBV18 and TRBJ1-5; TRBD1 is a possible D gene (5 bases). This CDR3 region has 14 residues. Germline CDR1 KGHSH, CDR2 LQKENI. With 3 bases removed from V and 0 bases from J, the gap between germline ends came to 6 bases.

The V gene is TRBV27, the J gene TRBJ2-7, with 7 bases that match TRBD2. This CDR3 has 15 residues. Germline V CDR1 and CDR2: MNHEY, SMNVEV (reference sequence). The trim removed 2 bases at V and 2 bases at J, leaving 6 bases unmatched. Written as DNA, the CDR3 is TGTGCCAGCAGTTTAGGGCTAGCGGACACCTACGAGCAGTACTTC. Its protein product is CASSLGLADTYEQYF.

This clone was observed a single time. This sequence joins TRBV7-2 and TRBJ2-2, with TRBD1 matching 9 bases. Germline V CDR1 and CDR2: SGHTA, FQGNSA. V was clipped by 2 bases and J by 6 bases; unmatched bases: 7. The CDR3 is made up of 16 amino acids. In DNA, the CDR3 is TGTGCCAGCAGCTTATTCAGGGACAGGGAGTCCGGGGAGCTGTTTTTT. Protein product: CASSLFRDRESGELFF.

The V gene is TRBV30, the J gene TRBJ2-3; 7 nucleotides line up with TRBD1. There are 13 residues in the CDR3. J gave up 0 bases and V 7 bases, and 4 bases lay outside the gene matches. Germline CDR1 GTSNPN, CDR2 SVGIG (reference sequence). The CDR3 loop is CASRTGSTDTQYF. The CDR3 coding sequence is TGTGCCTCCCGGACAGGAAGCACAGATACGCAGTATTTT.

The rearrangement joins TRBV19 to TRBJ2-3; TRBD1 aligns across 7 bases. CDR1 is LNHDA and CDR2 is SQIVND in the germline V gene (reference sequence). The CDR3 runs to 14 residues. The V gene end was trimmed by 7 bases and the J gene end by 0 bases; junction bases not matched to a gene: 4. The CDR3 sequence is CASKDRSSTDTQYF. CDR3 coding DNA: TGTGCCAGTAAGGACAGGTCTAGCACAGATACGCAGTATTTT.